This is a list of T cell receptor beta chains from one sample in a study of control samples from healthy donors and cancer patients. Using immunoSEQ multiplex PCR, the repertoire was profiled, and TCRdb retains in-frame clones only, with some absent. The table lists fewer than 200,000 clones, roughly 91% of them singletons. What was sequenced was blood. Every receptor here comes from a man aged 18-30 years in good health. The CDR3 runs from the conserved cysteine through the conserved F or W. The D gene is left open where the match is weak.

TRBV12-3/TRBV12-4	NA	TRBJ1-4	TGTGCCAGCATGGGGCGGGGGGAAAAACTGTTTTTT	CASMGRGEKLFF
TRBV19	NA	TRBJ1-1	TGTGCCAGTATCGCACCGCCGGGGACTGAAGCTTTCTTT	CASIAPPGTEAFF
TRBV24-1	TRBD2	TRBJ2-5	TGTGCCACCAGTGATTCCAGCAGAGCGGGGGGGGTGGAGACCCAGTACTTC	CATSDSSRAGGVETQYF
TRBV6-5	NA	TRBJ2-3	TGTGCCAGCAGCCCCACCTCGTCGGGCACAGATACGCAGTATTTT	CASSPTSSGTDTQYF
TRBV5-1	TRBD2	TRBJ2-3	TGCGCCAGCAGCTTGGGGGGGACTAGCGGGGGGTGGGGCACAGATACGCAGTATTTT	CASSLGGTSGGWGTDTQYF
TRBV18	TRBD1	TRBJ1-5	TGTGCCAGCTCCCGGACAGGGAATAGCAATCAGCCCCAGCATTTT	CASSRTGNSNQPQHF
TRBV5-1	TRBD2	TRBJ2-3	TGCGCCAGCAGCTCGGCGACTAGCGGGGGAACAGATACGCAGTATTTT	CASSSATSGGTDTQYF
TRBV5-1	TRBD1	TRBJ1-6	TGCGCCAGCACCCAACGGGGGACAGACTATTCACCCCTCCACTTT	CASTQRGTDYSPLHF
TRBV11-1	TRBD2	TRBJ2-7	TGTGCCAGCAGCCTAGGGACTAGGAGTGACGAGCAGTACTTC	CASSLGTRSDEQYF
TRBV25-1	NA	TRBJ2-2	TGTGCCAGCAGTGACTCAGGTGTGGAAAGTTACCCCGGGGAGCTGTTTTTT	CASSDSGVESYPGELFF